Below are 29 T cell receptor beta chains sequenced from a single sample in a study of shared clonotypes between healthy human individuals. Generated by immunoSEQ multiplex PCR, the TCRdb table keeps only in-frame clones and is missing some. Of approximately 1,500,000 clones in the sample, approximately 96% were seen once. Sample: naive CD4+ T cells sorted from blood. Indicated subset: CD45RA+ positively selected. The receptors shown here come from a man aged 25 to 45 in good health.

The chain joins TRBV7-9 to TRBJ2-1; D not resolved. Deletions cut 0 bases from V and 2 bases from J, with 8 bases between. This CDR3 region has 15 residues. Germline assignment: CDR1 SEHNR and CDR2 FQNEAQ (reference sequence). DNA of the CDR3: TGTGCCAGCAGCTTAGCCGACACCCCCTACAATGAGCAGTTCTTC. This codes for CASSLADTPYNEQFF.

The V call is TRBV27, the J call TRBJ1-4; D perhaps matches TRBD1 (6 bases). Deletions cut 2 bases from V and 7 bases from J, with 14 bases between. Germline V gene lookup returns CDR1 MNHEY and CDR2 SMNVEV (reference sequence). The CDR3 is made up of 15 amino acids. CDR3 amino acids: CASSLLGGQLEKLFF. The CDR3 DNA reads as TGTGCCAGCAGTTTACTAGGGGGACAACTTGAAAAACTGTTTTTT.

The chain uses TRBV5-1 and TRBJ2-2; D gene ambiguous. This CDR3 comprises 14 residues. CDR1 and CDR2 (germline): SGHRS, YFSETQ. Trimming shortened V by 5 bases and J by 13 bases, and 21 bases separated the two germline ends. CDR3 amino acids: CASSRDSSERGLFF. The CDR3 DNA is TGCGCCAGCAGTCGTGATTCTTCCGAACGAGGGCTGTTTTTT.

The chain uses TRBV6-6 and TRBJ2-3; tentatively, D is TRBD2 (6 bases). The CDR3 has 13 amino acids. The germline V gene has CDR1 MNHNY and CDR2 SVGAGI (reference sequence). With 6 bases removed from V and 9 bases from J, the gap between germline ends came to 16 bases. CDR3 sequence: CASRWDSQLTQYF. CDR3 nucleotide sequence: TGTGCCAGCAGATGGGACTCCCAATTGACGCAGTATTTT.

V usage is TRBV29-1 and J usage is TRBJ2-5; perhaps TRBD2 as D (6 bases). Germline V gene sequence: CDR1 SQVTM, CDR2 ANQGSEA. With 5 bases removed from V and 2 bases from J, the gap between germline ends came to 12 bases. This CDR3 spans 13 amino acids. CDR3 in amino acids: CSVWRGPQETQYF. The CDR3 bases are TGCAGCGTTTGGAGGGGACCTCAAGAGACCCAGTACTTC.

The genes are TRBV7-6 and TRBJ2-7; D is undetermined. Trimming took off 1 base at V and 5 bases at J, with 18 bases between the two ends. CDR3 length equals 16 residues. Germline V lookup: CDR1 SGHVS, CDR2 FNYEAQ. CDR3 residues: CASSLGPSRRSHEQYF. CDR3 sequence (DNA): TGTGCCAGCAGCTTAGGCCCCTCCCGCAGGTCCCACGAGCAGTACTTC.

The gene calls are TRBV4-2 and TRBJ2-7; 8 bases agree with TRBD1. The V segment lost 5 bases and the J segment 1 base; nucleotides outside the gene matches: 13. CDR1 and CDR2 (germline): LGHNA, YNFKEQ. The CDR3 contains 17 residues. This chain's CDR3 is CASSSAQGALISYEQYF. The CDR3 region has the DNA TGTGCCAGCAGCTCAGCGCAGGGGGCGCTTATTTCCTACGAGCAGTACTTC.

V gene TRBV9 combines with J gene TRBJ2-3; TRBD2 matches at 9 bases. The CDR3 runs to 22 residues. CDR1 is SGDLS, CDR2 YYNGEE, per germline. V lost 0 bases to trimming and J lost 0 bases; unmatched junction nucleotides: 20. CDR3 amino acids: CASSVGPPGTGTSISSTDTQYF. The CDR3 DNA is TGTGCCAGCAGCGTAGGCCCCCCAGGAACCGGGACTAGCATAAGTAGCACAGATACGCAGTATTTT.

The sample holds one count of this clone. The chain carries TRBV7-2 and TRBJ2-2; 8 bases align to TRBD1. Per germline, CDR1 SGHTA and CDR2 FQGNSA. The CDR3 loop spans 17 amino acids. With 4 bases clipped from V and 1 base from J, the junction kept 8 bases outside the gene matches. Written as DNA, the CDR3 is TGTGCCAGCAGCTCACGGACCGGGACAGGGAACACCGGGGAGCTGTTTTTT. It yields the protein CASSSRTGTGNTGELFF. Complete variable domain (other parts from reference TRBV7-2 and TRBJ2-2): GAGVSQSPSNKVTEKGKDVELRCDPISGHTALYWYRQSLGQGLEFLIYFQGNSAPDKSGLPSDRFSAERTGGSVSTLTIQRTQQEDSAVYLCASSSRTGTGNTGELFFGEGSRLTVL.

This chain uses TRBV28 with TRBJ2-2, with 8 bases matching TRBD1. This CDR3 is built from 13 residues. V lost 6 bases and J lost 6; bases outside the gene matches: 3. From germline, CDR1 is MDHEN and CDR2 SYDVKM. As DNA, the CDR3 is TGTGCCAGCAGCTGGACAGGGCCCGGGGAGCTGTTTTTT. Translated, it gives CASSWTGPGELFF. The variable domain in full, with the rest retrieved from reference TRBV28 and TRBJ2-2, is DVKVTQSSRYLVKRTGEKVFLECVQDMDHENMFWYRQDPGLGLRLIYFSYDVKMKEKGDIPEGYSVSREKKERFSLILESASTNQTSMYLCASSWTGPGELFFGEGSRLTVL.

This chain links TRBV4-1 with TRBJ1-2, with D possibly being TRBD1 (5 bases). The germline CDR1 and CDR2 sequences are MGHRA and YSYEKL. V was cut by 1 base and J by 5 bases, with 14 bases left in between. This CDR3 is built from 15 residues. Written as DNA, the CDR3 is TGCGCCAGCAGCCAAGTTGAGGGGCGTGTTTATGGCTACACCTTC. Its translation: CASSQVEGRVYGYTF.

Comment on this clone: At one of its ends the junction is not consistent with the germline gene, which may arise from a read error. The rearrangement links TRBV7-3 to TRBJ1-1, with D possibly matching TRBD1 (5 bases). The CDR3 consists of 16 residues. CDR1 and CDR2 from the germline V gene are SGHTA and FQGTGA. CDR3 protein: CASSLTSGHPNTEAFF. CDR3 bases: TGTGCCAGCAGCCTAACGTCCGGACACCCGAACACTGAAGCTTTCTTT.

Points on this clone: Other DNA sequences in this sample translate to the same CDR3. This chain uses TRBV6-1 with TRBJ2-3, with 11 bases fitting TRBD2. The CDR3 has 15 amino acids. V was clipped by 5 bases and J by 4 bases; unmatched bases: 5. CDR1 is MNHNS, CDR2 SASEGT, per germline. Here the CDR3 DNA reads TGTGCCAGCAGTCCACTAGCGGGAGCCTCAGATACGCAGTATTTT. This translates into CASSPLAGASDTQYF.

The chain carries TRBV10-2 and TRBJ1-5; the match to TRBD1 covers 9 bases. The junction had 15 bases not matched to a gene; V was cut back by 3 bases and J by 6 bases. CDR1 WSHSY and CDR2 SAAADI come from the germline V gene. CDR3 length equals 18 residues. The CDR3 nucleotides are TGCGCCAGCAGTGACCACGGACAGGGGCTCGCTCGTGGTCAGCCCCAGCATTTT. Translating it yields CASSDHGQGLARGQPQHF.

The chain is built from TRBV14 and TRBJ2-7, with D unresolved. Germline CDR1 and CDR2: SGHDN and FVKESK. This CDR3 is 13 amino acids long. Trimming removed 4 bases at V and 6 bases at J, with 13 bases between. The CDR3 nucleotides read TGTGCCAGCAGCCTGAACCACCTCCTCGAGCAGTACTTC. Amino acid sequence: CASSLNHLLEQYF.

The gene calls are TRBV29-1 and TRBJ1-2, with D perhaps TRBD1 (6 bases). The CDR3 contains 12 residues. Germline CDR1 and CDR2: SQVTM and ANQGSEA. Trimming stripped 4 bases from V and 6 bases from J, with 12 bases between. CDR3 DNA: TGCAGCGTTGTGACAGGCTTGCATGGCTACACCTTC. Encoded protein: CSVVTGLHGYTF.

This clone showed up just once. The gene calls are TRBV7-9 and TRBJ2-3; D is possibly TRBD1 (5 bases). The germline V and J ends were trimmed by 6 bases and 6 bases, with 19 bases remaining between them. The CDR3 covers 15 residues. Germline-derived CDR1 and CDR2 are SEHNR and FQNEAQ (reference sequence). The CDR3 spells CASRGRVRDRDTQYF. CDR3 DNA sequence: TGTGCCAGCAGAGGCAGGGTAAGGGATCGCGATACGCAGTATTTT.

The rearrangement joins TRBV7-2 to TRBJ2-3, with D possibly TRBD1 on 6 matching bases. CDR1 and CDR2 (germline): SGHTA, FQGNSA. The CDR3 is made up of 13 amino acids. Trimming shortened V by 9 bases and J by 0 bases, and 10 bases separated the two germline ends. CDR3 DNA sequence: TGTGCCAGTACCAGGGGAAGCACAGATACGCAGTATTTT. It yields the protein CASTRGSTDTQYF.

The gene calls are TRBV5-1 and TRBJ2-5; 10 bases map to TRBD2. Germline lookup yields CDR1 SGHRS and CDR2 YFSETQ. The CDR3 covers 15 residues. The junction had 8 bases not matched to a gene; V was cut back by 4 bases and J by 5 bases. The CDR3 DNA follows: TGCGCCAGCAGCCTCCAGGGACTAGCGATCGAGACCCAGTACTTC. Protein: CASSLQGLAIETQYF.

This clone was observed a single time. The chain uses TRBV18 and TRBJ2-7; D perhaps matches TRBD2 (6 bases). From germline, CDR1 is KGHSH and CDR2 LQKENI. The V gene lost 0 bases and the J gene lost 0 bases, with 12 bases spanning the gap. The CDR3 has 16 amino acids. The DNA of the CDR3 is TGTGCCAGCTCACCACCCTTTAGCGGAAGCTCCTACGAGCAGTACTTC. It codes for CASSPPFSGSSYEQYF.

The V and J genes are TRBV7-8 and TRBJ2-1, with D perhaps TRBD2 (6 bases). The CDR3 loop spans 14 amino acids. V lost 6 bases and J 4 bases, leaving 13 bases between the germline ends. Looked up from germline, CDR1 is SGHVS and CDR2 is FQNEAQ. The CDR3 region is CASSRRDGYNEQFF. The CDR3 bases are TGTGCCAGCAGTCGGCGGGATGGATACAATGAGCAGTTCTTC.

The V and J genes are TRBV14 and TRBJ2-7; 12 bases align to TRBD2. Trimming cost V 8 bases and J 2 bases; bases outside gene matches: 7. Germline loops: CDR1 SGHDN, CDR2 FVKESK. The CDR3 has 15 residues. CDR3 DNA: TGTGCCAGCTCCCGGACTAGCGGGGCCCCCTACGAGCAGTACTTC. Its protein product is CASSRTSGAPYEQYF.

The rearrangement uses TRBV19 and TRBJ2-7; D could derive from TRBD1 or TRBD2 (5 bases each). CDR1 is LNHDA and CDR2 is SQIVND in the germline V gene (reference sequence). Trimming removed 5 bases from V and 6 bases from J, with 8 bases in between. This CDR3 comprises 11 residues. The CDR3 DNA is TGTGCCAGTAGTGCGAGGGGCGAGCAGTACTTC. It codes for CASSARGEQYF.

The chain is built from TRBV5-1 and TRBJ2-1; 12 bases fit TRBD2. J lost 8 bases, V lost 4 bases, and 13 bases had no gene match. The CDR3 length is 17 residues. CDR1 is SGHRS, CDR2 YFSETQ, per germline. Written as DNA, the CDR3 is TGCGCCAGCAGCCCCATACGGACTAGCGGGATGGTACATGAGCAGTTCTTC. Translated: CASSPIRTSGMVHEQFF.

This clone has more than one count but fewer than ten. This chain joins TRBV18 and TRBJ2-7; 7 nucleotides line up with TRBD2. The CDR3 consists of 15 residues. V dropped 6 bases and J dropped 6; count of bases not matched to a gene: 14. CDR1 and CDR2 (germline): KGHSH, LQKENI. This CDR3 reads CASSELSGIGGEQYF. The CDR3 DNA reads TGTGCCAGCTCTGAGCTCAGCGGGATAGGTGGCGAGCAGTACTTC. The complete variable domain, with remaining parts taken from reference TRBV18 and TRBJ2-7, reads NAGVMQNPRHLVRRRGQEARLRCSPMKGHSHVYWYRQLPEEGLKFMVYLQKENIIDESGMPKERFSAEFPKEGPSILRIQQVVRGDSAAYFCASSELSGIGGEQYFGPGTRLTVT.

This chain links TRBV27 with TRBJ2-5, with a tentative D call TRBD1 (6 bases). Per the germline V gene, CDR1 is MNHEY and CDR2 is SMNVEV (reference sequence). Trimming shortened V by 5 bases and J by 4 bases, and 17 bases separated the two germline ends. The CDR3 length is 15 residues. The CDR3 nucleotides read TGTGCCAGCAGTCCCAGGGGTAGCTGGGGAGAGACCCAGTACTTC. This encodes CASSPRGSWGETQYF.

The V gene is TRBV6-1, the J gene TRBJ2-1; D is unclear. This CDR3 region has 15 residues. The germline V gene has CDR1 MNHNS and CDR2 SASEGT. V was cut by 2 bases and J by 2 bases, with 10 bases left in between. DNA for the CDR3: TGTGCCAGCAGTGAATTTCCGAGTACCTACAATGAGCAGTTCTTC. Amino acids: CASSEFPSTYNEQFF.

The CDR3 reads CASVRGGPAGEAFF. The CDR3 DNA is TGTGCCAGCGTCAGGGGAGGCCCTGCGGGTGAAGCTTTCTTT. The genes are TRBV6-5 and TRBJ1-1; D may be TRBD1 (6 bases). The CDR3 has 14 amino acids. CDR1 and CDR2 (germline): MNHEY, SVGAGI. V was trimmed by 8 bases and J by 7 bases, leaving 20 bases between them.

V and J are TRBV7-2 and TRBJ2-3; 8 positions match TRBD2. CDR1 and CDR2 from the germline V gene are SGHTA and FQGNSA. Losses at the gene ends were 4 bases for V and 1 base for J; bases not matched to a gene: 1. CDR3 length: 14 amino acids. Here the CDR3 DNA reads TGTGCCAGCAGCTCTAGCGGGCGCACAGATACGCAGTATTTT. Translating gives CASSSSGRTDTQYF. Complete variable domain (other parts from reference TRBV7-2 and TRBJ2-3): GAGVSQSPSNKVTEKGKDVELRCDPISGHTALYWYRQSLGQGLEFLIYFQGNSAPDKSGLPSDRFSAERTGGSVSTLTIQRTQQEDSAVYLCASSSSGRTDTQYFGPGTRLTVL.